The 7 T cell receptor beta chains below come from one sample, sequenced in a study of blood T cell repertoires in COVID-19. Clones were sequenced by immunoSEQ multiplex PCR, and TCRdb holds only the in-frame ones, with some missing. The sample carries 300,000 to 400,000 clones, about 90% recorded once. Material for sequencing was PBMCs or T cells enriched from blood (not recorded which). These receptors were taken from a woman younger than 45 who had recovered from COVID-19.

V gene TRBV5-1 combines with J gene TRBJ2-7, with 10 positions matching TRBD1. This CDR3 is built from 16 residues. Per germline, CDR1 SGHRS and CDR2 YFSETQ. The trim removed 5 bases at V and 1 base at J, leaving 9 bases unmatched. CDR3 region: CASRIGGTGVSYEQYF. DNA for the CDR3: TGCGCCAGCAGGATTGGCGGGACAGGGGTTTCCTACGAGCAGTACTTC.

This CDR3 is CASSASGGRGEQYF. Here the CDR3 DNA reads TGTGCCAGCAGCGCGAGCGGGGGGCGAGGCGAGCAGTACTTC. The V and J genes are TRBV9 and TRBJ2-7, with 9 bases fitting TRBD2. The J segment lost 6 bases and the V segment lost 3 bases, leaving 7 bases of the junction unmatched. This CDR3 spans 14 amino acids. CDR1 and CDR2 from the germline V gene are SGDLS and YYNGEE.

The V gene is TRBV5-4, the J gene TRBJ2-3; TRBD1 matches 8 bases. CDR1 SGHNT and CDR2 YYREEE come from the germline V gene (reference sequence). V lost 3 bases, J lost 5 bases, and 8 bases stayed unmatched. The CDR3 totals 15 residues. The CDR3 here is CASSYQGAGGDTQYF. In DNA, the CDR3 is TGTGCCAGCAGCTATCAGGGGGCTGGGGGAGATACGCAGTATTTT.

The V and J genes are TRBV19 and TRBJ2-5, with a tentative D call TRBD1 (6 bases). The V end was cut by 1 base, the J end by 5 bases, with 8 bases between. Germline V lookup: CDR1 LNHDA, CDR2 SQIVND (reference sequence). This CDR3 region has 13 residues. DNA for the CDR3: TGTGCCAGTAGTATAGTGGGGGCTGAGACCCAGTACTTC. Its translation: CASSIVGAETQYF.

The chain joins TRBV11-2 to TRBJ2-1, with 9 nucleotides matching TRBD1. The germline V gene encodes CDR1 SGHAT and CDR2 FQNNGV. V lost 1 base, J lost 2 bases, and 12 bases stayed unmatched. The CDR3 runs 19 residues. DNA of the CDR3: TGTGCCAGCAGCTTAGGTTGGTTGAATACAGGGGGCGCCTACAATGAGCAGTTCTTC. Translation gives CASSLGWLNTGGAYNEQFF.

The chain combines TRBV27 with TRBJ1-5, with D tentatively TRBD1 (5 bases). The CDR3 spans 14 residues. Germline V gene lookup returns CDR1 MNHEY and CDR2 SMNVEV (reference sequence). Trimming stripped 3 bases from V and 3 bases from J, with 9 bases between. CDR3: CASSFRGYNQPQHF. CDR3 nucleotides: TGTGCCAGCAGTTTCCGGGGGTACAATCAGCCCCAGCATTTT.

About this clone itself: Distinct nucleotide sequences in the sample also encode this CDR3. The chain links TRBV2 to TRBJ1-1, with D possibly being TRBD1 (5 bases). Germline V gives CDR1 SNHLY, CDR2 FYNNEI. This CDR3 spans 13 amino acids. Deletions cut 6 bases from V and 1 base from J, with 9 bases between. The CDR3 reads CASSRGGNTEAFF. For the CDR3, the DNA is TGTGCCAGCAGCCGGGGGGGGAACACTGAAGCTTTCTTT.